This T cell receptor beta chain comes out of a study of tumor-infiltrating lymphocytes in localized non-small cell lung cancer. Whole-study results and caveats: Only some patients had TCR sequencing, depending on available tissue. T-cell fraction did not differ between immunotypes IM1 and IM2.

Germline V gene sequence: CDR1 ENHRY, CDR2 SYGVKD. J gave up 4 bases and V 8 bases, and 3 bases lay outside the gene matches. The CDR3 totals 12 residues. Here immunoSEQ multiplex PCR was the method, and the copy in TCRdb shows in-frame clones only, minus some. This sample carries approximately 16,000 clones, 35% to 55% of them seen once, and the ten largest clones take approximately 15%. Regarding this clone: Its specificity is unknown.

The genes are TRBV10-3 and TRBJ2-7; 9 nucleotides match TRBD1. The clonotype was recovered from a human donor with non-small cell lung cancer. The sample taken for sequencing was lung tumor tissue. This CDR3 is CAIGQGSYEQYF. In DNA, the CDR3 is TGTGCCATCGGACAGGGGTCGTACGAGCAGTACTTC.